These 22 T cell receptor beta chains share one sample of origin, sequenced in a study of STAT5B mutations in CD4+ large granular lymphocyte leukemia (dated by TCRdb to 2022 to 2024). To prepare the library, the immunoSEQ multiplex PCR assay was applied. As stored in TCRdb, this immuneACCESS dataset retains in-frame rearrangements with V and J assigned. A fraction of the clones does not appear; measured against another copy, unresolved V genes explain less than half of the discrepancy, and the remainder lacks a known reason. Within this sample are approximately 41,000 clones, with roughly 85% of them counted one time only. Clones ranked in the top ten supply roughly 1.3% of the sample. Input material: CD4+ T cells from blood buffy coats. The source is a human donor in good health.

V usage is TRBV15 and J usage is TRBJ1-2; TRBD1 agrees at 7 bases. This CDR3 region has 14 residues. Germline CDR1 is LNHNV and CDR2 is YYDKDF (reference sequence). The J segment lost 4 bases and the V segment lost 0 bases, leaving 2 bases of the junction unmatched. In DNA form, the CDR3 reads TGTGCCACCAGCAGAGAGGGGACAGCCTATGGCTACACCTTC. Translated: CATSREGTAYGYTF.

V and J are TRBV25-1 and TRBJ2-3; 13 nucleotides match TRBD2. Germline CDR1 MGHDK, CDR2 SYGVNS. The CDR3 extends over 17 amino acids. J gave up 4 bases and V 0 bases, and 4 bases lay outside the gene matches. CDR3 DNA sequence: TGTGCCAGCAGTGAATACACTAGCGGGAGGGTTGCAGATACGCAGTATTTT. Protein sequence: CASSEYTSGRVADTQYF. The entire variable domain, with the rest obtained from reference TRBV25-1 and TRBJ2-3, is as follows: EADIYQTPRYLVIGTGKKITLECSQTMGHDKMYWYQQDPGMELHLIHYSYGVNSTEKGDLSSESTVSRIRTEHFPLTLESARPSHTSQYLCASSEYTSGRVADTQYFGPGTRLTVL.

CDR3 amino acids: CASRTVGGQPQHF. CDR3 sequence (DNA): TGTGCAAGCCGAACCGTGGGAGGCCAGCCCCAGCATTTT. The chain carries TRBV28 and TRBJ1-5, with D hard to call. In germline, CDR1 is MDHEN, CDR2 SYDVKM. This CDR3 has 13 residues.

The chain joins TRBV10-3 to TRBJ2-4; possibly TRBD1 for D (5 bases). This CDR3 contains 13 residues. V was cut by 5 bases and J by 6 bases, with 11 bases left in between. Germline CDR1 is ENHRY and CDR2 is SYGVKD. Here the CDR3 DNA reads TGTGCCATCAGTCAGGACACAAGAAACATTCAGTACTTC. The encoded protein is CAISQDTRNIQYF.

This sequence joins TRBV6-5 and TRBJ2-7; D unresolved. Trimming removed 6 bases at V and 1 base at J, with 13 bases between. CDR3 length: 14 residues. The germline V gene has CDR1 MNHEY and CDR2 SVGAGI. CDR3 region: CASSPDPTSYEQYF. For the CDR3, the DNA is TGTGCCAGCAGCCCCGACCCCACATCCTACGAGCAGTACTTC.

In this sample, this clone turned up a few times. The CDR3 sequence is CASSIEIGAGGRTDTQYF. CDR3 DNA sequence: TGTGCCAGTAGTATAGAGATCGGGGCGGGAGGACGCACAGATACGCAGTATTTT. The chain joins TRBV19 to TRBJ2-3, with 8 bases fitting TRBD2. Germline V gene sequence: CDR1 LNHDA, CDR2 SQIVND (reference sequence). The CDR3 contains 18 residues. V gave up 0 bases and J gave up 1 base; unmatched junction bases: 9.

This rearrangement joins TRBV7-2 to TRBJ1-5; D is uncertain. CDR3 length equals 13 residues. The germline CDR1 and CDR2 sequences are SGHTA and FQGNSA. V shed 2 bases and J shed 3 bases, with 5 bases lying between them. The CDR3 DNA reads as TGTGCCAGCAGCTTACAGCTCAATCAGCCCCAGCATTTT. This sequence encodes CASSLQLNQPQHF. Looking up the rest from reference TRBV7-2 and TRBJ1-5 gives the full variable domain: GAGVSQSPSNKVTEKGKDVELRCDPISGHTALYWYRQSLGQGLEFLIYFQGNSAPDKSGLPSDRFSAERTGGSVSTLTIQRTQQEDSAVYLCASSLQLNQPQHFGDGTRLSIL.

The gene calls are TRBV5-5 and TRBJ2-2; D gene uncertain. The CDR3 consists of 13 residues. V lost 0 bases, J lost 5 bases, and 5 bases lay in between. Germline V lookup: CDR1 SGHKS, CDR2 YYEKEE (reference sequence). The CDR3 DNA is TGTGCCAGCAGCTTGGTGAGGACCGGGGAGCTGTTTTTT. This gives the protein CASSLVRTGELFF.

The rearrangement joins TRBV6-6 to TRBJ1-2; D gene uncertain. V was cut by 7 bases and J by 8 bases, with 11 bases left in between. The V gene's germline CDR1 is MNHNY and CDR2 SVGAGI (reference sequence). CDR3 length: 11 residues. The CDR3 DNA is TGTGCCAGCATCGAATACGGGGGCTACACCTTC. Translated: CASIEYGGYTF.

The J gene is TRBJ1-1, the V gene TRBV6-1; D gene ambiguous. Germline CDR1 and CDR2: MNHNS and SASEGT. V was shortened by 0 bases and J by 7 bases, with 24 bases between the two germline ends. CDR3 length equals 18 residues. DNA for the CDR3: TGTGCCAGCAGTGAAGCCTTAATTAAACCACACCGCTTCGATGAAGCTTTCTTT. It yields the protein CASSEALIKPHRFDEAFF.

The chain carries TRBV10-2 and TRBJ2-5; D ambiguous. The CDR3 is 14 residues long. Trimming left V 2 bases short and J 4 bases short, with 11 bases between. Germline CDR1 WSHSY, CDR2 SAAADI. The chain's CDR3 is CASSEVQAPETQYF. The DNA of the CDR3 is TGCGCCAGCAGTGAGGTCCAGGCCCCAGAGACCCAGTACTTC.

This clone came up a few times. This rearrangement joins TRBV29-1 to TRBJ1-1; tentative D call: TRBD1 (6 bases). This CDR3 has 14 amino acids. Germline V lookup: CDR1 SQVTM, CDR2 ANQGSEA. V lost 2 bases and J 5 bases, leaving 15 bases between the germline ends. The CDR3 reads CSVESRGGGTEAFF. The CDR3 region has the DNA TGCAGCGTTGAATCTCGAGGGGGAGGAACTGAAGCTTTCTTT.

This CDR3 is CASSLFGPDTQYF. The CDR3 region has the DNA TGTGCCAGCAGTTTATTCGGGCCAGATACGCAGTATTTT. The rearrangement joins TRBV27 to TRBJ2-3; D gene unclear. Per the germline V gene, CDR1 is MNHEY and CDR2 is SMNVEV (reference sequence). Deletions cut 1 base from V and 4 bases from J, with 6 bases between. The CDR3 runs 13 residues.

The chain couples TRBV5-8 to TRBJ2-7; D may correspond to TRBD1 or TRBD2 (6 bases each). CDR3 length: 13 amino acids. Germline assignment: CDR1 SGHTS and CDR2 YDEGEE. V lost 1 base to trimming and J lost 2 bases, with 7 bases between them. The CDR3, as DNA: TGTGCCAGCAGCTTGAGGGGGGCCTACGAGCAGTACTTC. This sequence encodes CASSLRGAYEQYF.

This sequence joins TRBV25-1 and TRBJ2-5, with D uncertain. The CDR3 sequence is 13 residues long. Germline CDR1 MGHDK, CDR2 SYGVNS. Deletions cut 4 bases from V and 12 bases from J, with 18 bases between. The CDR3 here is CASSATDGSTEYF. DNA of the CDR3: TGTGCCAGCAGTGCAACGGACGGTTCAACGGAGTACTTC.

The gene calls are TRBV5-4 and TRBJ2-3; D is unclear. There are 16 residues in the CDR3. V gave up 4 bases and J gave up 3 bases, with 18 bases separating them. CDR1 and CDR2 (germline): SGHNT, YYREEE (reference sequence). The CDR3 DNA reads as TGTGCCAGCAGCCCCCGAACTACAACAAGTACAGATACGCAGTATTTT. Translated: CASSPRTTTSTDTQYF.

The rearrangement links TRBV28 to TRBJ2-2; D is uncertain. This CDR3 has 12 amino acids. V lost 8 bases to trimming and J lost 3 bases, with 7 bases between them. Germline values: CDR1 MDHEN, CDR2 SYDVKM. In DNA, the CDR3 is TGTGCCAGCTGGACGTACACCGGGGAGCTGTTTTTT. Amino acid sequence: CASWTYTGELFF.

The V and J genes are TRBV6-5 and TRBJ1-4; 7 bases agree with TRBD1. The CDR3 has 14 residues. Losses at the gene ends were 4 bases for V and 8 bases for J; bases not matched to a gene: 7. The V gene's germline CDR1 is MNHEY and CDR2 SVGAGI. DNA of the CDR3: TGTGCCAGCAGTTCACAGGGGTATAGGGAAAAACTGTTTTTT. This codes for CASSSQGYREKLFF.

This clone has just a few counts. V and J are TRBV7-9 and TRBJ2-5; D is uncertain. This CDR3 is built from 10 residues. Germline V lookup: CDR1 SEHNR, CDR2 FQNEAQ (reference sequence). V was shortened by 1 base and J by 6 bases, with 0 bases between the two germline ends. This CDR3 reads CASSLETQYF. DNA of the CDR3: TGTGCCAGCAGCTTAGAGACCCAGTACTTC.

The J gene is TRBJ2-1, the V gene TRBV10-1; 7 bases match TRBD1. After removal of 4 bases from V and 6 bases from J, the junction contained 6 bases not matched to a gene. This CDR3 spans 14 amino acids. CDR1 is WNHNN and CDR2 is SYGVQD in the germline V gene (reference sequence). The CDR3 DNA sequence: TGCGCCAGCAGTGCAGCAGGGGGTACCAATGAGCAGTTCTTC. Translation gives CASSAAGGTNEQFF.

The chain links TRBV15 to TRBJ2-7; 10 bases agree with TRBD1. Germline values: CDR1 LNHNV, CDR2 YYDKDF (reference sequence). V trimming: 5 bases; J trimming: 6 bases; junction bases outside the gene matches: 4. CDR3 length: 13 amino acids. In nucleotides, the CDR3 is TGTGCCACCAGCCGACAGGGGGCCGGCGAGCAGTACTTC. Protein product: CATSRQGAGEQYF.

V and J are TRBV30 and TRBJ1-2, with D maybe TRBD1 (6 bases). The germline V and J ends were trimmed by 2 bases and 6 bases, with 25 bases remaining between them. The CDR3 extends over 17 amino acids. Germline V gene sequence: CDR1 GTSNPN, CDR2 SVGIG (reference sequence). CDR3 bases: TGTGCCTGGAGTCTTAGACGGGGGACAACCTTTCCCAATGGCTACACCTTC. Protein sequence: CAWSLRRGTTFPNGYTF.